The rows below give T cell receptor beta chains drawn from one sample of a study of CD8 T cells in Susac syndrome. A single record per CDR3 protein comes from TCRdb applying MiXCR to the immunoSEQ multiplex PCR reads. The data contain approximately 280,000 distinct CDR3 sequences, 70% to 90% of them singletons. The sample comprised CD8+ T cells from PBMCs. Receptors originate from a human donor with multiple sclerosis. Each CDR3 is given with its conserved first and last residue. Fields, in order: CDR3 DNA, CDR3 protein, J gene, D gene, clone size, V gene. A D gene is named only where the DNA matches it firmly. The size of a clone is reported for some rows only, either as once, few or many, or as a class for expanded clones.

TGTGCCAGCAGCTTATCAGTACGAGACAATGAGCAGTTCTTC	CASSLSVRDNEQFF	TRBJ2-1	.	once	TRBV13
TGTGCCAGCAGCTTCATAGCGGGCAGCACAGATACGCAGTATTTT	CASSFIAGSTDTQYF	TRBJ2-3	TRBD2	.	TRBV7-3
TGTGCCAGCAGTGACTCCGGACGACTCAGAGATACGCAGTATTTT	CASSDSGRLRDTQYF	TRBJ2-3	.	.	TRBV6-4
TGTGCCAGCAGTTACTTAGGAAACACCATATATTTT	CASSYLGNTIYF	TRBJ1-3	.	few	TRBV6-6
TGTGCCGCCTCTGGGGCCAACGTCCTGACTTTC	CAASGANVLTF	TRBJ2-6	.	.	TRBV25-1
TGTGCCAGCAGCTTAGTCCCTGGTCGATACAATGAGCAGTTCTTC	CASSLVPGRYNEQFF	TRBJ2-1	.	.	TRBV7-8
TGTGCCAGCAGCTTAAGGGTAGCGGATAACAATGAGCAGTTCTTC	CASSLRVADNNEQFF	TRBJ2-1	.	once	TRBV7-9
TGCGCCAGCAGCTTCTACCCGAGGGGGGATACGCAGTATTTT	CASSFYPRGDTQYF	TRBJ2-3	.	.	TRBV5-1
TGTGCCAGCAGTTACCCGGGGGGGACACACTCAAAGGGCGGCTACACCTTC	CASSYPGGTHSKGGYTF	TRBJ1-2	.	.	TRBV28
TGTGCCAGCACCCTGGGGACAGGCGGTTCCTATGGCTACACCTTC	CASTLGTGGSYGYTF	TRBJ1-2	TRBD1	.	TRBV9
TGCGCCAGCAGCTCCCGGGGCCCAAACTATGGCTACACCTTC	CASSSRGPNYGYTF	TRBJ1-2	.	few	TRBV5-1
TGTGCCAGCAGCTTCGGGGATGAGCAGTTCTTC	CASSFGDEQFF	TRBJ2-1	.	.	TRBV11-2
TGTGCCAGCAGCTTAACTCACGGGACTAGCGGTAGCACAGATACGCAGTATTTT	CASSLTHGTSGSTDTQYF	TRBJ2-3	TRBD2	.	TRBV7-3
TGTGCCAGCTCCCGAGGACTAGCGGGAACCGAGCAGTACTTC	CASSRGLAGTEQYF	TRBJ2-7	TRBD2	.	TRBV27
TGTGCCAGCAGCCAACCGGGCCTCGAAAACATTCAGTACTTC	CASSQPGLENIQYF	TRBJ2-4	.	.	TRBV7-2
TGTGCCAGCAGCGTAGGAGGCTGCGCGAACACCGGGGAGCTGTTTTTT	CASSVGGCANTGELFF	TRBJ2-2	.	.	TRBV21-1
TGTGCCAGCAGCTCGGACCAGCACTTCTACGAGCAGTACTTC	CASSSDQHFYEQYF	TRBJ2-7	.	.	TRBV27
TGTGCCAGCACCGACCCTTCGAGGAAAACCGGGGAGCTGTTTTTT	CASTDPSRKTGELFF	TRBJ2-2	.	few	TRBV7-3
TGTGCCAGCAAAGGTGTGGCGGGAGGGCAGGAGACCCAGTACTTC	CASKGVAGGQETQYF	TRBJ2-5	TRBD2	.	TRBV27